The 32 T cell receptor beta chains below come from one sample, sequenced in a study of blood T cell repertoires in COVID-19. Repertoires were generated with immunoSEQ multiplex PCR, while TCRdb's copy carries only in-frame clones and drops some. The sample lists 260,000 or so clones; about nine tenths were seen once. Material: PBMCs or T cells enriched from blood (not recorded which). These receptors all come from a man aged 18 to 30 who had recovered from COVID-19.

The CDR3 DNA reads as TGTGCCAGCAGTCAGGGGGCCAGCGGTTACGAGCAGTACTTC. Translation: CASSQGASGYEQYF. This chain links TRBV3-1 (or the pseudogene TRBV3-2) with TRBJ2-7; 8 bases fit TRBD1. Germline trimming cut 6 bases from V and 4 bases from J; bases unmatched to any gene: 8. CDR1 and CDR2 (germline): LGHDT, YNNKEL (reference sequence). This CDR3 has 14 amino acids.

This sequence joins TRBV2 and TRBJ1-1; 10 bases align to TRBD1. The CDR3 runs to 18 residues. The germline gives CDR1 SNHLY, CDR2 FYNNEI. J gave up 5 bases and V 7 bases, and 19 bases lay outside the gene matches. CDR3 residues: CASNLGTGAQVSGTEAFF. The CDR3 DNA reads as TGTGCCAGCAACCTTGGGACAGGGGCGCAAGTGTCGGGGACTGAAGCTTTCTTT.

This chain connects TRBV11-3 to TRBJ2-1; 9 nucleotides match TRBD2. Unmatched junction bases numbered 13, after V lost 5 bases and J lost 8 bases. The CDR3 is 16 residues long. Germline lookup yields CDR1 SGHNT and CDR2 YENEEA. CDR3 residues: CASSPGMRGGADEQFF. The CDR3 DNA follows: TGTGCCAGCAGCCCCGGGATGCGGGGGGGCGCGGATGAGCAGTTCTTC. The full variable domain, its missing parts supplied by reference TRBV11-3 and TRBJ2-1, is EAGVVQSPRYKIIEKKQPVAFWCNPISGHNTLYWYLQNLGQGPELLIRYENEEAVDDSQLPKDRFSAERLKGVDSTLKIQPAELGDSAVYLCASSPGMRGGADEQFFGPGTRLTVL.

The rearrangement links TRBV2 to TRBJ2-7; 8 bases agree with TRBD1. The J segment lost 2 bases and the V segment lost 7 bases, leaving 4 bases of the junction unmatched. CDR3 size: 13 residues. Per germline, CDR1 SNHLY and CDR2 FYNNEI. CDR3 loop: CASKDRGPYEQYF. For the CDR3, the DNA is TGTGCCAGCAAAGACAGGGGTCCCTACGAGCAGTACTTC.

The rearrangement uses TRBV19 and TRBJ1-5; D unclear. V dropped 5 bases and J dropped 5 bases, with 10 bases sitting between them. This CDR3 is built from 13 residues. CDR1 and CDR2 from the germline V gene are LNHDA and SQIVND (reference sequence). The CDR3 nucleotides read TGTGCCAGTAGTTTGAGCTCTTATCAGCCCCAGCATTTT. Protein product: CASSLSSYQPQHF.

The rearrangement joins TRBV6-5 to TRBJ1-3; D gene unclear. Germline V CDR1 and CDR2: MNHEY, SVGAGI. Trimming cost V 6 bases and J 0 bases, with 6 bases left between them. The CDR3 spans 13 residues. The CDR3 DNA follows: TGTGCCAGCAGACTGAACTCTGGAAACACCATATATTTT. It specifies CASRLNSGNTIYF.

This rearrangement joins TRBV3-1 (or the pseudogene TRBV3-2) to TRBJ2-3; a possible D gene is TRBD2 (5 bases). V dropped 3 bases and J dropped 4 bases, with 17 bases sitting between them. The germline V gene encodes CDR1 LGHDT and CDR2 YNNKEL (reference sequence). The CDR3 runs to 16 residues. CDR3 sequence reads: CASSHYLGLPPDTQYF. CDR3 DNA: TGTGCCAGCAGCCACTACCTTGGACTGCCCCCAGATACGCAGTATTTT.

The V gene is TRBV4-1, the J gene TRBJ2-5; D gene ambiguous. The V gene lost 3 bases and the J gene lost 0 bases, with 17 bases spanning the gap. The CDR3 runs to 17 residues. Germline lookup yields CDR1 MGHRA and CDR2 YSYEKL. The CDR3 reads CASSQSTVQPYQETQYF. Here the CDR3 DNA reads TGCGCCAGCAGCCAGAGCACAGTCCAACCGTACCAAGAGACCCAGTACTTC.

The chain couples TRBV30 to TRBJ2-7; tentative D call: TRBD2 (7 bases). Per germline, CDR1 GTSNPN and CDR2 SVGIG (reference sequence). Trimming removed 4 bases from V and 4 bases from J, with 11 bases in between. The CDR3 sequence is 12 residues long. CDR3 nucleotides: TGTGCCTGGAAAGGGGGAGGGTACGAGCAGTACTTC. The encoded protein is CAWKGGGYEQYF.

CDR3: CASSKDRCPGCEKLFF. CDR3 coding DNA: TGCGCCAGCAGCAAGGACAGGTGTCCTGGTTGTGAAAAACTGTTTTTT. The gene calls are TRBV5-1 and TRBJ1-4; 7 nucleotides match TRBD1. The V and J ends lost 4 bases and 7 bases, in that order; junction bases with no gene match: 13. The V gene's germline CDR1 is SGHRS and CDR2 YFSETQ. This CDR3 spans 16 amino acids. Full variable domain (rest looked up from reference TRBV5-1 and TRBJ1-4): KAGVTQTPRYLIKTRGQQVTLSCSPISGHRSVSWYQQTPGQGLQFLFEYFSETQRNKGNFPGRFSGRQFSNSRSEMNVSTLELGDSALYLCASSKDRCPGCEKLFFGSGTQLSVL.

The genes are TRBV5-1 and TRBJ1-1; D unresolved. Germline loops: CDR1 SGHRS, CDR2 YFSETQ. The CDR3 has 15 residues. With 0 bases removed from V and 0 bases from J, the gap between germline ends came to 9 bases. This CDR3 reads CASSLEPGMNTEAFF. CDR3 sequence (DNA): TGCGCCAGCAGCTTGGAACCGGGTATGAACACTGAAGCTTTCTTT.

The V gene is TRBV7-9, the J gene TRBJ1-4; D remains ambiguous. Trimming pared 1 base from V and 5 bases from J, leaving 8 bases between. The CDR3 runs to 14 residues. Germline V gives CDR1 SEHNR, CDR2 FQNEAQ (reference sequence). DNA of the CDR3: TGTGCCAGCAGCTTAGGATCCGGGAATGAAAAACTGTTTTTT. It translates to CASSLGSGNEKLFF.

This chain links TRBV27 with TRBJ1-2; D is ambiguous. Germline V CDR1 and CDR2: MNHEY, SMNVEV (reference sequence). This CDR3 has 15 residues. Trimming removed 2 bases from V and 2 bases from J, with 12 bases in between. The CDR3 nucleotides are TGTGCCAGCAGTTTAACCGGCAGCGCCAACTATGGCTACACCTTC. This codes for CASSLTGSANYGYTF.

The chain uses TRBV20-1 and TRBJ2-7; 9 bases fit TRBD2. This CDR3 region has 15 residues. CDR1 is DFQATT and CDR2 is SNEGSKA in the germline V gene (reference sequence). J lost 5 bases, V lost 3 bases, and 11 bases had no gene match. This CDR3 is CSASSGGGAIHEQYF. CDR3 nucleotides: TGCAGTGCTAGTTCTGGCGGGGGGGCAATCCACGAGCAGTACTTC.

The gene calls are TRBV2 and TRBJ2-5; 13 nucleotides match TRBD2. With V trimmed by 7 bases and J by 2 bases, 4 bases remained unmatched. CDR1 and CDR2 from the germline V gene are SNHLY and FYNNEI. The CDR3 is 15 residues long. CDR3 DNA: TGTGCCAGCACCCAGACTAGCGGGGGGCAAGAGACCCAGTACTTC. It yields the protein CASTQTSGGQETQYF.

The rearrangement uses TRBV6-5 and TRBJ2-1; 7 bases are a match to TRBD2. Germline V lookup: CDR1 MNHEY, CDR2 SVGAGI. This CDR3 contains 13 residues. The V gene end was trimmed by 7 bases and the J gene end by 9 bases; junction bases not matched to a gene: 9. The CDR3 is CASTPSGWGEQFF. The CDR3 nucleotides are TGTGCCAGCACGCCTAGCGGTTGGGGTGAGCAGTTCTTC.

This clone was recorded once. The chain is built from TRBV6-4 and TRBJ2-1, with a possible D match to TRBD1 (5 bases). There are 13 residues in the CDR3. Germline CDR1 MRHNA, CDR2 SNTAGT. Between the trimmed V and J ends, which lost 2 bases and 7 bases, there was a span of 9 bases. The CDR3 here is CASSDNKGNEQFF. The CDR3 DNA follows: TGTGCCAGCAGTGACAATAAGGGGAATGAGCAGTTCTTC.

CDR3 region: CASSFQAGGHGETQYF. In DNA form, the CDR3 reads TGTGCCAGCAGCTTTCAAGCGGGAGGGCACGGAGAGACCCAGTACTTC. V gene TRBV7-8 combines with J gene TRBJ2-5; TRBD2 agrees at 10 bases. The germline V gene encodes CDR1 SGHVS and CDR2 FQNEAQ. This CDR3 comprises 16 residues. The V and J ends lost 3 bases and 4 bases, in that order; junction bases with no gene match: 8.

This CDR3 reads CASSPGWETQYF. The CDR3 DNA follows: TGTGCCAGCAGCCCGGGGTGGGAGACCCAGTACTTC. The chain couples TRBV14 to TRBJ2-5; possible D gene TRBD2, 5 bases. CDR3 length: 12 residues. The ends were cut back, 4 bases at V and 5 bases at J, with 8 bases in the middle. Germline assignment: CDR1 SGHDN and CDR2 FVKESK.

The table lists this clone with a few counts. This chain uses TRBV7-2 with TRBJ1-5; no firm D call. V was pared by 5 bases and J by 2 bases, with 16 bases between. In germline, CDR1 is SGHTA, CDR2 FQGNSA. CDR3 length equals 16 residues. The CDR3 bases are TGTGCCAGCAGCCCCCCGGGAGGAACGGGCAATCAGCCCCAGCATTTT. Amino acid sequence: CASSPPGGTGNQPQHF.

V and J are TRBV3-1 (or the pseudogene TRBV3-2) and TRBJ2-2, with D uncertain. V lost 0 bases, J lost 4 bases, and 18 bases lay in between. Germline CDR1 is LGHDT and CDR2 is YNNKEL (reference sequence). This CDR3 comprises 18 residues. The CDR3 coding sequence is TGTGCCAGCAGCCAAGACAGATCGATCTCTGGTACCACCGGGGAGCTGTTTTTT. Translated: CASSQDRSISGTTGELFF.

J is TRBJ2-5 and V is TRBV28; tentatively, D is TRBD1 (6 bases). CDR3 length: 12 residues. The V end lost 8 bases, the J end lost 3 bases, and 10 bases lay between the germline ends. Germline V lookup: CDR1 MDHEN, CDR2 SYDVKM. The CDR3 coding sequence is TGTGCCAGCGTGGACAGTAAAGAGACCCAGTACTTC. Residues: CASVDSKETQYF.

This chain joins TRBV2 and TRBJ2-2; D perhaps matches TRBD2 (6 bases). CDR1 and CDR2 (germline): SNHLY, FYNNEI. The CDR3 extends over 17 amino acids. Trimming left V 8 bases short and J 0 bases short, with 19 bases between. CDR3 protein: CASGDLALGANTGELFF. Written as DNA, the CDR3 is TGTGCCAGCGGCGATCTAGCGCTAGGTGCGAACACCGGGGAGCTGTTTTTT. Complete variable domain (other parts from reference TRBV2 and TRBJ2-2): EPEVTQTPSHQVTQMGQEVILRCVPISNHLYFYWYRQILGQKVEFLVSFYNNEISEKSEIFDDQFSVERPDGSNFTLKIRSTKLEDSAMYFCASGDLALGANTGELFFGEGSRLTVL.

This rearrangement joins TRBV5-4 to TRBJ2-7, with TRBD1 as a possible D gene (5 bases). V was clipped by 1 base and J by 2 bases, with 13 bases between them. The CDR3 sequence is 15 residues long. The germline CDR1 and CDR2 sequences are SGHNT and YYREEE (reference sequence). As DNA, the CDR3 is TGTGCCAGCAGCTTGCAAGGGGTCCTCACCTACGAGCAGTACTTC. Residues: CASSLQGVLTYEQYF. Variable domain in full (rest from reference TRBV5-4 and TRBJ2-7): ETGVTQSPTHLIKTRGQQVTLRCSSQSGHNTVSWYQQALGQGPQFIFQYYREEENGRGNFPPRFSGLQFPNYSSELNVNALELDDSALYLCASSLQGVLTYEQYFGPGTRLTVT.

V gene TRBV7-2 combines with J gene TRBJ1-6; D uncertain. V gave up 1 base and J gave up 9 bases, with 7 bases separating them. CDR3 length equals 13 residues. Germline CDR1 SGHTA, CDR2 FQGNSA. CDR3 nucleotide sequence: TGTGCCAGCAGCTTAGGTTCAGGTTCACCCCTCCACTTT. This sequence encodes CASSLGSGSPLHF. The full variable domain, completed using reference TRBV7-2 and TRBJ1-6, is GAGVSQSPSNKVTEKGKDVELRCDPISGHTALYWYRQSLGQGLEFLIYFQGNSAPDKSGLPSDRFSAERTGGSVSTLTIQRTQQEDSAVYLCASSLGSGSPLHFGNGTRLTVT.

V usage is TRBV28 and J usage is TRBJ2-7; a possible D gene is TRBD2 (7 bases). Germline V gene lookup returns CDR1 MDHEN and CDR2 SYDVKM. The CDR3 consists of 15 residues. The V end was cut by 5 bases, the J end by 12 bases, with 26 bases between. CDR3 coding DNA: TGTGCCAGCAGTACGGGGGGCGGGACCCCCCGAGGGGGGTACTTC. Amino acids: CASSTGGGTPRGGYF. The full variable domain, with the rest looked up from reference TRBV28 and TRBJ2-7, is DVKVTQSSRYLVKRTGEKVFLECVQDMDHENMFWYRQDPGLGLRLIYFSYDVKMKEKGDIPEGYSVSREKKERFSLILESASTNQTSMYLCASSTGGGTPRGGYFGPGTRLTVT.

In this sample, this clone turned up once. The chain is built from TRBV30 and TRBJ2-1; 9 nucleotides match TRBD1. The CDR3 extends over 13 amino acids. Germline loops: CDR1 GTSNPN, CDR2 SVGIG (reference sequence). With V trimmed by 5 bases and J by 10 bases, 9 bases remained unmatched. Here the CDR3 reads CAWATGTGFEQFF. The CDR3 nucleotides are TGTGCCTGGGCCACTGGGACAGGGTTCGAGCAGTTCTTC. Looking up the rest from reference TRBV30 and TRBJ2-1 gives the full variable domain: SQTIHQWPATLVQPVGSPLSLECTVEGTSNPNLYWYRQAAGRGLQLLFYSVGIGQISSEVPQNLSASRPQDRQFILSSKKLLLSDSGFYLCAWATGTGFEQFFGPGTRLTVL.

This rearrangement joins TRBV12-3 or TRBV12-4 to TRBJ1-2; weak D call: TRBD1 (6 bases). This CDR3 has 13 residues. V shed 5 bases and J shed 7 bases, with 14 bases lying between them. CDR3 loop: CASSQQGVGGYTF. The CDR3 DNA reads TGTGCCAGCAGTCAACAGGGAGTTGGTGGCTACACCTTC.

The chain links TRBV27 to TRBJ1-1, with 8 bases aligning to TRBD1. The CDR3 consists of 13 residues. The germline V gene encodes CDR1 MNHEY and CDR2 SMNVEV (reference sequence). The junction had 3 bases not matched to a gene; V was cut back by 2 bases and J by 7 bases. CDR3 in DNA: TGTGCCAGCAGTTTAAGGACAGGGATTGAAGCTTTCTTT. This encodes CASSLRTGIEAFF.

The chain couples TRBV5-1 to TRBJ2-7, with D tentatively TRBD2 (6 bases). The germline CDR1 and CDR2 sequences are SGHRS and YFSETQ. The CDR3 has 18 amino acids. Trimming pared 4 bases from V and 2 bases from J, leaving 25 bases between. The CDR3 protein is CASSAPAFPGLKTYEQYF. In nucleotides, the CDR3 is TGCGCCAGCAGCGCGCCCGCCTTTCCGGGACTCAAAACCTACGAGCAGTACTTC.

The chain couples TRBV30 to TRBJ1-2; possible D gene TRBD1, 6 bases. The length of the CDR3 is 14 residues. The germline V gene has CDR1 GTSNPN and CDR2 SVGIG (reference sequence). V was clipped by 0 bases and J by 8 bases, with 16 bases between them. CDR3 in DNA: TGTGCCTGGAGTGTACCCGACAGGCCCCGGGGCTACACCTTC. Translation gives CAWSVPDRPRGYTF.

This chain joins TRBV12-3 or TRBV12-4 and TRBJ1-1, with 9 bases that match TRBD1. The CDR3 spans 12 residues. After removal of 3 bases from V and 12 bases from J, the junction contained 5 bases not matched to a gene. CDR3 loop: CASSLRTGVPFF. The CDR3 region has the DNA TGTGCCAGCAGTTTGAGGACAGGGGTTCCTTTCTTT.